This TCR beta chain originates from a study of T-cell memory formation after mild COVID-19. Each CDR3 protein is one row after TCRdb ran MiXCR on the 5' RACE reads. The table has under 200,000 distinct CDR3 sequences, 30% to 35% seen once. CDR3 length: 16 residues. The V and J ends lost 1 base and 2 bases respectively, with 18 bases between them. Germline V gives CDR1 SQVTM, CDR2 ANQGSEA. The clonotype comes from an adult woman who had mild COVID-19 (a few samples of this study predate the infection). Cell type and time point are not known. The V gene is TRBV29-1, the J gene TRBJ2-7, with D possibly being TRBD2 (7 bases). The sample consisted of PBMCs or a T cell subset sorted from them (not recorded which). The CDR3 spells CSVEVLGRGGTYEQYF. The DNA for the CDR3 is TGCAGCGTTGAAGTCCTTGGCAGGGGAGGGACCTACGAGCAGTACTTC.